Following are 10 T cell receptor beta chains from one sample sequenced in a study of T cell repertoires in cytomegalovirus infection. MiXCR was run by TCRdb on the reads, yielding one entry per CDR3 protein. The sample shows 680,000 or so distinct CDR3 sequences, about 40% of them seen only once. Sequencing used PBMCs. All receptors derive from a human donor in good health (CMV status not recorded). Some clones in this sample may be carry-over from other donors' samples.

This clonotype was seen a handful of times. The chain has TRBV4-1 and TRBJ1-5; D is possibly TRBD1 (5 bases). Trimming removed 3 bases at V and 5 bases at J, with 17 bases between. Germline CDR1 MGHRA, CDR2 YSYEKL. The CDR3 length is 16 residues. CDR3 DNA sequence: TGCGCCAGCAGCCAGGAAGGGGCCCAGTCTTATCAGCCCCAGCATTTT. This sequence encodes CASSQEGAQSYQPQHF.

This chain connects TRBV19 to TRBJ1-1; 12 bases match TRBD1. Germline V lookup: CDR1 LNHDA, CDR2 SQIVND (reference sequence). Trimming cost V 6 bases and J 4 bases; bases outside gene matches: 6. The CDR3 extends over 15 amino acids. In DNA form, the CDR3 reads TGTGCCAGTAGCATGGGGACAGGGGGCTTCACTGAAGCTTTCTTT. Translating gives CASSMGTGGFTEAFF.

This chain uses TRBV27 with TRBJ1-4; D possibly corresponds to TRBD1 (6 bases). Germline V gene data show CDR1 as MNHEY and CDR2 as SMNVEV (reference sequence). This CDR3 contains 15 residues. V lost 3 bases and J 10 bases, leaving 18 bases between the germline ends. The CDR3 DNA sequence: TGTGCCAGCAGTTTCAGGCAGGGGTATAAATCAAAACTGTTTTTT. The encoded protein is CASSFRQGYKSKLFF. Together with reference TRBV27 and TRBJ1-4, the CDR3 gives the full variable domain: EAQVTQNPRYLITVTGKKLTVTCSQNMNHEYMSWYRQDPGLGLRQIYYSMNVEVTDKGDVPEGYKVSRKEKRNFPLILESPSPNQTSLYFCASSFRQGYKSKLFFGSGTQLSVL.

V usage is TRBV11-3 and J usage is TRBJ2-1; 11 bases are a match to TRBD2. Losses at the gene ends were 5 bases for V and 7 bases for J; bases not matched to a gene: 4. The germline CDR1 and CDR2 sequences are SGHNT and YENEEA. This CDR3 spans 14 amino acids. The CDR3 DNA follows: TGTGCCAGCAGCCTAACTAGCGGGAGTAATGAGCAGTTCTTC. Protein: CASSLTSGSNEQFF.

The V and J genes are TRBV5-1 and TRBJ1-2; D possibly corresponds to TRBD1 (6 bases). This CDR3 contains 15 residues. Germline V gene sequence: CDR1 SGHRS, CDR2 YFSETQ. Trimming removed 0 bases from V and 8 bases from J, with 17 bases in between. CDR3 protein: CASSLAWGAGGGYTF. The CDR3, as DNA: TGCGCCAGCAGCTTGGCCTGGGGGGCAGGCGGCGGCTACACCTTC.

The rearrangement links TRBV4-1 to TRBJ1-3; D not resolved. Trimming stripped 0 bases from V and 9 bases from J, with 9 bases between. Germline values: CDR1 MGHRA, CDR2 YSYEKL. This CDR3 comprises 13 residues. CDR3 DNA: TGCGCCAGCAGCCAAGATTCGTGGCGCACCATATATTTT. Translation: CASSQDSWRTIYF.

In its sample, this clonotype was seen a few times. The chain combines TRBV24-1 with TRBJ2-1; 10 nucleotides match TRBD2. With V trimmed by 5 bases and J by 9 bases, 12 bases remained unmatched. The CDR3 runs 16 residues. Germline-derived CDR1 and CDR2 are KGHDR and SFDVKD. The CDR3 here is CATSVDRAGGQAEQFF. As DNA, the CDR3 is TGTGCCACCAGTGTTGACAGAGCGGGAGGGCAGGCTGAGCAGTTCTTC.

The rearrangement joins TRBV11-2 to TRBJ2-5, with TRBD1 identical over 7 bases. Germline CDR1 SGHAT, CDR2 FQNNGV. The CDR3 runs 16 residues. With 0 bases clipped from V and 5 bases from J, the junction kept 9 bases outside the gene matches. The CDR3 DNA follows: TGTGCCAGCAGCTTAGATAGAAGGGGGCTGTGGGAGACCCAGTACTTC. Its protein is CASSLDRRGLWETQYF.

The chain employs TRBV5-1 and TRBJ2-3, with D hard to call. Germline V lookup: CDR1 SGHRS, CDR2 YFSETQ. CDR3 size: 17 residues. Between the trimmed V and J ends, which lost 2 bases and 0 bases, there was a span of 16 bases. The DNA of the CDR3 is TGCGCCAGCAGCTTATTTACACTGGACCTGAGCACAGATACGCAGTATTTT. Its protein product is CASSLFTLDLSTDTQYF.

This clonotype was detected only a few times. V gene TRBV27 combines with J gene TRBJ1-5, with D tentatively TRBD1 (5 bases). CDR1 and CDR2 from the germline V gene are MNHEY and SMNVEV (reference sequence). Trimming stripped 6 bases from V and 5 bases from J, with 20 bases between. The CDR3 length is 16 residues. The CDR3 protein is CASRSRVQEIYQPQHF. In DNA form, the CDR3 reads TGTGCCAGCAGATCCCGTGTACAGGAGATTTATCAGCCCCAGCATTTT.